This entry features one T cell receptor beta chain sequence. The target of this receptor is not known. No base quality information exists; no much larger clone differs at one position. The library was produced with the immunoSEQ multiplex PCR assay. For the multiplex PCR, a mixture combining 60 forward primers for TCR Vbeta segments and 13 reverse primers for TCR Jbeta segments was used. Amplification of the CDR3 region of rearranged TCR beta genes was performed with a multiplex PCR assay on genomic DNA. The Illumina HiSeq System was used to sequence the amplified TCR beta libraries as 87-base-pair reads. In the authors' own workflow: In a later analysis, 70 million to 95 million unique TCR beta chains were counted across the roughly 670 repertoires, and roughly 10 million of these chains were shared by at least two donors. Raw reads were error-corrected and collapsed into unique sequences with a nearest-neighbor algorithm that merged closely related sequences to remove PCR and sequencing errors. Alignment of CDR3 sequences to IMGT reference sequences was used to assign V, D and J gene segments. Each retained sequence needed at least a six-nucleotide match to both a V gene segment and a J gene segment. A rearrangement counted as productive if the CDR3 had no stop codons and remained in frame with V and J, and every other rearrangement counted as non-productive. Following IMGT convention, CDR3 was defined as the stretch from the second conserved V-encoded cysteine to the conserved J-encoded phenylalanine. The earlier analysis of some 600 of the donors excluded sequences that lacked an unambiguous match to a single V gene segment. An earlier analysis of 587 of the donors classified V segments as functional when productive rearrangements were above 56.7% and as segregating when the standard deviation between donors was above 5%. A statistical classification framework was built for diagnosing cytomegalovirus status from the catalog of TCR beta chain sequences. In a later analysis, TCR nucleotide sequences were compared against IMGT/GENE-DB human TR gene sequences so that V and J genes could be assigned. In a later analysis, CDR3 sequences and most-parsimonious VDJ recombination scenarios were assigned using the TCRdist pipeline. In a later analysis, each TCR beta chain was defined by its CDR3 amino acid sequence together with its V-gene family, and reads without a unique V-gene family were excluded. To address suspected cross-contamination and a sequencing artifact, a later analysis removed around 600 highly shared, low-generation-probability nucleotide sequences. For each public chain, a later analysis derived a clonal expansion index from normalized ranks of inferred template counts within each repertoire. Generation probabilities in a later analysis came from a VDJ recombination model fitted to out-of-frame rearrangements, and those results were checked against IGoR. Hypergeometric tests were used in a later analysis to score TCR-TCR, TCR-HLA and TCR-CMV co-occurrence, with a repertoire-size bias correction applied to the TCR pairs. A later analysis estimated false discovery rates by permuting HLA or CMV assignments 20 times. In a later analysis, co-occurring TCRs were grouped using DBSCAN, and TCRdist sequence similarity was added for clustering within HLA-allele-positive subsets. Repertoires with fewer than 30,000 or more than 120,000 public chains were left out of co-occurrence clustering, as were about 5 repertoires with anomalous nucleotide sharing. TCRdb retrieved this table from immuneACCESS and kept in-frame rearrangements only. Not all clones are present; in checked studies, unresolved V genes account for under half, and no reason is known for the remainder. The DNA was the basis for D and trimming; V, J and clone size are from that table. The sample data list some 160,000 clones, and over 70% of these were observed just once. The ten top clones hold 0.5% to 0.55% of the sample.

The germline ends are 20 bases apart after V is trimmed by 0 bases and J by 10 bases. CDR1 and CDR2 (SGHRS, YFSETQ) derive from the germline V gene. The CDR3 numbers 16 residues from cysteine through phenylalanine. The CDR3 DNA has 48 bases and is translated from base 1. The data are from a study of cytomegalovirus exposure and HLA in healthy donors (dated by TCRdb to 2017 to 2019). As for the study more broadly: An earlier analysis of some 600 of the donors reported 250 to 300 Gb of sequence data and around 100 million unique TCR beta sequences obtained from around 190 million T cells. About 320 gigabases of sequencing data and tens of millions of unique TCR sequences were included in an early release covering around 650 HLA-typed donors. Among the roughly 400 genotyped donors, around 81% belonged to the genetic ancestry cluster associated with self-reported Caucasian donors. The aim of the study was to test whether cataloging public T cell receptors could identify signatures of past pathogen exposure. The study used immunosequencing to profile the T cell repertoires of more than 650 subjects and linked those repertoires to cytomegalovirus serostatus. In addition to the first cohort of roughly 670 subjects, a separate validation cohort of 130 or so different subjects was used. The study combined high-throughput TCR immunosequencing, statistical association of individual TCRs with disease status, and machine learning to predict cytomegalovirus infection status. A later analysis re-examined previously published TCR beta repertoires from more than 650 donors and added high-resolution HLA genotyping to investigate patterns of TCR occurrence. Rather than drawing on any new phenotypic data, the later analysis identified candidate immune exposures from TCR beta sequences and the way those sequences occurred across donors. To decide whether each TCR beta V gene segment behaved as functional or pseudogenic, an earlier analysis of nearly 600 of the donors relied on high-throughput TCR beta sequencing. Donor age, sex, ethnicity and CMV serostatus were compiled together with the repertoire data. A later genetic analysis took genome-wide SNP genotypes for about three fifths of the 666 donors and used that subset as a discovery cohort. All discovery cohort repertoires had been generated using a single sequencing platform. Both class I and class II loci were covered by HLA typing, at four-digit resolution. The number of typed donors differed by locus: roughly 620-630 for A, B, C, DRB1 and DQB1; some 540 for DQA1; some 590 for DPA1; and some 430 for DPB1. A handful of DR-DQ haplotypes were handled as single units for association and clustering because linkage in the cohort was strong. Among about 400 genotyped donors of the cohort, an average of roughly 230,000 unique TCR beta nucleotide sequences was sequenced per donor, of which roughly 17% were non-productive. Broad study findings and their caveats: Because counts were too low, seventeen rarely observed V segments, including chromosome 9 orphons, were left out of the earlier analysis of a few hundred of the donors. Because HLA typing was unavailable for some donors at each locus, only the typed subset was used in association tests. CMV serostatus was the only immune exposure information available for the cohort. The classifier was reported to diagnose cytomegalovirus status with high specificity and sensitivity in both the original and validation cohorts. A later analysis associated around 16,000 TCR beta sequences with specific HLA alleles at a false discovery rate of 0.05. According to a later genetic analysis, donors in an Asian-associated ancestry cluster had fewer N-insertions in productive TCRs than the approximately 630-donor mean. Compared with equally common non-associated chains, HLA-associated TCR beta chains in a later analysis were more clonally expanded and had lower generation probabilities. A few of the identified cytomegalovirus-associated TCR beta chains were confirmed in vitro to be specific for cytomegalovirus antigens. Across donors, most TCR sequences were observed very rarely, whereas some public TCRs were present in many individuals. Because the 87-base-pair reads could not distinguish some IMGT-functional V segments, including TRBV6-2 and TRBV6-3, those segments were excluded. An earlier analysis of approximately 540 of the donors showed that most TCR beta V segments appeared in productive rearrangements either about 87% or about 30% of the time, which broadly matched IMGT annotations. The study gave a list of some 150 TCR beta chains associated with cytomegalovirus. A cluster of highly shared sequence variants was judged likely to represent a technical artifact of the sequencing pipeline. The cohort was sequenced for TCR beta chains only, and without alpha or paired-chain data the features that could be detected were limited. In a later genetic analysis, a missense DCLRE1C variant was associated with V-gene and J-gene trimming of TCR beta chains, and the association was replicated in an independent cohort. Strong co-occurrence of HLA alleles, especially DR and DQ, made assigning TCR associations to individual alleles difficult. The presence/absence analyses assumed that sequencing depth was roughly uniform across donors, and that assumption may not be true. A further reported finding was that TCR beta sequences accurately predicted the HLA-A and HLA-B alleles for most subjects in the first cohort. Most CMV-associated TCR beta chains appeared to be HLA-restricted in a later analysis, and the HLA associations seemed to be driven largely by CMV exposure. In a later analysis, the rate of TCR association differed among HLA loci, with DRB1 alleles having the most associated TCRs and HLA-C alleles having the fewest. Linkage disequilibrium might explain the correlated functional status among segregating V segments, but an unknown experimental factor could not be ruled out. According to a later analysis, parvovirus B19, influenza, CMV and Epstein-Barr virus appeared linked to several top co-occurrence clusters. The authors suggested that the approach could potentially be generalized to other disease states and immunological phenotypes.

The cohort was made up of hundreds of healthy bone marrow donors. At the time of sampling, all cohort members were nominally healthy, though unrecorded immune exposures were likely present. The donor was CMV seronegative and belonged to the group of over 350 seronegative cohort members. A peripheral blood sample was provided by each donor, and peripheral blood mononuclear cells were used for TCR beta sequencing. Genomic DNA was extracted from the blood cell samples with the Qiagen DNeasy Blood Extraction Kit. This TCR was sampled from a woman aged 50 to 60 in good health and CMV-seronegative. Sequenced: PBMCs. The sequence is built from TRBV5-1 and TRBJ2-1; the D gene identity is not certain. The sequence in DNA is TGCGCCAGCAGCTTGGCGGCAGGTCAATACGATCCCGAGCAGTTCTTC. It codes for CASSLAAGQYDPEQFF.